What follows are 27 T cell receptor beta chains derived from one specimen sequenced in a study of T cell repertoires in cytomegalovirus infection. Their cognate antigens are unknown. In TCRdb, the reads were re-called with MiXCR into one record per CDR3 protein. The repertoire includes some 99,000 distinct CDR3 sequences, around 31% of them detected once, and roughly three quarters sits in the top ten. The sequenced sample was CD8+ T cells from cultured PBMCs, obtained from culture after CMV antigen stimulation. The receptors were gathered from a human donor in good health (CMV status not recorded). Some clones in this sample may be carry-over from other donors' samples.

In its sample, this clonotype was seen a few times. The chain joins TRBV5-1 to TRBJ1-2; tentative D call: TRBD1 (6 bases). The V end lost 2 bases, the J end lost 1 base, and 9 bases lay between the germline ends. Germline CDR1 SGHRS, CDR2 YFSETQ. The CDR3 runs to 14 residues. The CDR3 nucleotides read TGCGCCAGCAGCTTCACAGGGAGTAACTATGGCTACACCTTC. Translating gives CASSFTGSNYGYTF.

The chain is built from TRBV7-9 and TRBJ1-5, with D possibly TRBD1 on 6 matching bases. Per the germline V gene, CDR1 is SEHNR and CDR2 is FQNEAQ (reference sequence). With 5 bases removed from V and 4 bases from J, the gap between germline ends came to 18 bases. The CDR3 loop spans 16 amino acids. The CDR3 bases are TGTGCCAGCAGCCCCACCTCGGGGGGCTGGAATCAGCCCCAGCATTTT. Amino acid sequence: CASSPTSGGWNQPQHF.

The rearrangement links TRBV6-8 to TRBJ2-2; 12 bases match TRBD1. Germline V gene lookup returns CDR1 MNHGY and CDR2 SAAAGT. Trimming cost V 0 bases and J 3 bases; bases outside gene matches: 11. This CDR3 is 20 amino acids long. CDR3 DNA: TGTGCCAGCAGTTACTCATTCGGGACAGGGGGCTATTGGGACACCGGGGAGCTGTTTTTT. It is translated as CASSYSFGTGGYWDTGELFF.

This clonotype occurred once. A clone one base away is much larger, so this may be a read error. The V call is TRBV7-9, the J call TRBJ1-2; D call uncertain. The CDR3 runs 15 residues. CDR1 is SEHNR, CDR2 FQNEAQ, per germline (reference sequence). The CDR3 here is CAGSERTVLFYGYTF. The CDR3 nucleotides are TGTGCCGGCAGCGAGCGGACGGTCCTATTCTATGGCTACACCTTC.

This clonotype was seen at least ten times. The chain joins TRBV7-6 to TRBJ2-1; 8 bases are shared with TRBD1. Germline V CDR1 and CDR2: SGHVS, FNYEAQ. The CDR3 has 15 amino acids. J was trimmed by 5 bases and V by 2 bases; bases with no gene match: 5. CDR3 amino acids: CASSLWQGANNEQFF. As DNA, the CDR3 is TGTGCCAGCAGCTTATGGCAGGGGGCTAACAATGAGCAGTTCTTC.

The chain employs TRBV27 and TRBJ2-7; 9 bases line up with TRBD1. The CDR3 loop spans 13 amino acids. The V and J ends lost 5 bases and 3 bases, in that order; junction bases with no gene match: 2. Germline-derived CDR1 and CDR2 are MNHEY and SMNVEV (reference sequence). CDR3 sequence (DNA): TGTGCCAGCAGTCGGACAGGGGACTACGAGCAGTACTTC. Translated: CASSRTGDYEQYF.

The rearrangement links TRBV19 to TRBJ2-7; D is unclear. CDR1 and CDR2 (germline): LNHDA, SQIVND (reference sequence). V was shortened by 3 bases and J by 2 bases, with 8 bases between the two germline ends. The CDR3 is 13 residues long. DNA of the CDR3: TGTGCCAGTAGTATCCCAGGTACCTACGAGCAGTACTTC. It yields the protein CASSIPGTYEQYF.

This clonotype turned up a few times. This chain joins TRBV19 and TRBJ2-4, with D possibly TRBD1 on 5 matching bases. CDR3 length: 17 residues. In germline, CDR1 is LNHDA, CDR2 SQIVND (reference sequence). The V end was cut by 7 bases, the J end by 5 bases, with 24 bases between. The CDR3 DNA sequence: TGTGCCAGTACCCCCCCGATGATAGGGGCCTGGGAAAACATTCAGTACTTC. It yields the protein CASTPPMIGAWENIQYF.

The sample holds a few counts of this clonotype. The CDR3 coding sequence is TGTGCCAGCAGTTACTCTCCGGGACAGGGGGCTGAGAACACTGAAGCTTTCTTT. Encoded protein: CASSYSPGQGAENTEAFF. This chain uses TRBV6-5 with TRBJ1-1, with 12 bases matching TRBD1. The CDR3 extends over 18 amino acids. With 0 bases clipped from V and 1 base from J, the junction kept 6 bases outside the gene matches. In germline, CDR1 is MNHEY, CDR2 SVGAGI.

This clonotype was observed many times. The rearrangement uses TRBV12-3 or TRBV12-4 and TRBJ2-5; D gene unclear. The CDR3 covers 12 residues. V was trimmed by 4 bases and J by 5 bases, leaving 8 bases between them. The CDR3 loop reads CASSSPGETQYF. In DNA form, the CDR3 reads TGTGCCAGCAGTTCCCCCGGGGAGACCCAGTACTTC.

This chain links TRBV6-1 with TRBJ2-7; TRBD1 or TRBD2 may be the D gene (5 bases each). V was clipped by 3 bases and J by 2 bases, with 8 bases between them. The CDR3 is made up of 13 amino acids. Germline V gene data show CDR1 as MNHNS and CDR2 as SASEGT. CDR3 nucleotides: TGTGCCAGCAGTGAGGGGGAAACCTACGAGCAGTACTTC. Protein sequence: CASSEGETYEQYF.

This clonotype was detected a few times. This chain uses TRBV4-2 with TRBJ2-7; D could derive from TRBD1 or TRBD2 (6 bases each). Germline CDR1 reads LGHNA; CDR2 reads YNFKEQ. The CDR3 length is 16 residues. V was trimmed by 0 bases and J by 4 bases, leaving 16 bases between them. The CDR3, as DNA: TGTGCCAGCAGCCAAGAAGGGAGGACAGCACTGTACGAGCAGTACTTC. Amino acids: CASSQEGRTALYEQYF.

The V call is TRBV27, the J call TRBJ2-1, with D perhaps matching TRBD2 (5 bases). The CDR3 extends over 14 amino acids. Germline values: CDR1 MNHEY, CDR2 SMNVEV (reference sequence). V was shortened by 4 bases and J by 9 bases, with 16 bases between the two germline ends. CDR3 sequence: CASSSPGIPSEQFF. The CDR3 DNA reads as TGTGCCAGCAGTTCTCCCGGGATCCCGAGTGAGCAGTTCTTC.

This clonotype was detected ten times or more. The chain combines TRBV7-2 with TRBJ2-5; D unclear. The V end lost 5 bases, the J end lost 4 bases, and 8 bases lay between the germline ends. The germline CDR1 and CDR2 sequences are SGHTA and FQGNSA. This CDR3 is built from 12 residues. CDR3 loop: CASSLLVETQYF. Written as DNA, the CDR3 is TGTGCCAGCAGCCTACTGGTAGAGACCCAGTACTTC.

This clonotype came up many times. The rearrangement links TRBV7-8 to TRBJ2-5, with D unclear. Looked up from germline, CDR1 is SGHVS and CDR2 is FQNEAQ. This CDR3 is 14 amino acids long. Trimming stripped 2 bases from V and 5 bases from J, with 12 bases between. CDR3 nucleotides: TGTGCCAGCAGCTTAACGATCCCCCGGGAGACCCAGTACTTC. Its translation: CASSLTIPRETQYF.

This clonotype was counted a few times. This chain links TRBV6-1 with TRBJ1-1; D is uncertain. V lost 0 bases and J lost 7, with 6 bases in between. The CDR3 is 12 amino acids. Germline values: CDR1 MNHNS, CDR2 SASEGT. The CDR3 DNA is TGTGCCAGCAGTGAAGCCCTGTTTGAAGCTTTCTTT. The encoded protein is CASSEALFEAFF.

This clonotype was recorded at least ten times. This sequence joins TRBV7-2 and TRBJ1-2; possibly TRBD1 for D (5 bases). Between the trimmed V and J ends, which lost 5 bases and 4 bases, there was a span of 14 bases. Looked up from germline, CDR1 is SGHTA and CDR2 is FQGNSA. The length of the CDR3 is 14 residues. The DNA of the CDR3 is TGTGCCAGCAGCCCTCTGGGGGTAGCCTATGGCTACACCTTC. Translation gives CASSPLGVAYGYTF.

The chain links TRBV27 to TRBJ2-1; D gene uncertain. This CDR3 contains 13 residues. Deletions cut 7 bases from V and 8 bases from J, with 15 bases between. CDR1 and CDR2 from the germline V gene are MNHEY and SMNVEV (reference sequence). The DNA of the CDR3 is TGTGCCAGCACCTGGGGTCGCCTCGATGAGCAGTTCTTC. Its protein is CASTWGRLDEQFF.

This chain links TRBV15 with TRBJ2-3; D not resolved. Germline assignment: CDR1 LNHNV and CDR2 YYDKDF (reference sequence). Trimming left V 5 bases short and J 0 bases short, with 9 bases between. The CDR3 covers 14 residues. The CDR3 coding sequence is TGTGCCACCAGCCCGGGTCTTAGCACAGATACGCAGTATTTT. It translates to CATSPGLSTDTQYF.

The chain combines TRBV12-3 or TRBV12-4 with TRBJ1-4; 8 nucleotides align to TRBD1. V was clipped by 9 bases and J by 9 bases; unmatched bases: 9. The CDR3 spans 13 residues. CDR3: CASNRGANKKLFF. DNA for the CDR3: TGTGCCAGTAACAGGGGGGCGAATAAAAAACTGTTTTTT.

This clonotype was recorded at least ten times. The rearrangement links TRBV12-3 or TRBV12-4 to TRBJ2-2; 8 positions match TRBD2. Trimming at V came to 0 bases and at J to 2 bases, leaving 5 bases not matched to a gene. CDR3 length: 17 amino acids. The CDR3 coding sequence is TGTGCCAGCAGTTTAGCGCCAGCGGGGGCAAACACCGGGGAGCTGTTTTTT. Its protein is CASSLAPAGANTGELFF.

The CDR3: CASSEYSIFYNEQFF. In DNA, the CDR3 is TGTGCCAGCAGTGAATACTCTATTTTTTACAATGAGCAGTTCTTC. V is TRBV2 and J is TRBJ2-1; D is undetermined. The CDR3 covers 15 residues. Trimming removed 2 bases at V and 4 bases at J, with 12 bases between. Germline lookup yields CDR1 SNHLY and CDR2 FYNNEI. The whole variable domain, remainder taken from reference TRBV2 and TRBJ2-1, is EPEVTQTPSHQVTQMGQEVILRCVPISNHLYFYWYRQILGQKVEFLVSFYNNEISEKSEIFDDQFSVERPDGSNFTLKIRSTKLEDSAMYFCASSEYSIFYNEQFFGPGTRLTVL.

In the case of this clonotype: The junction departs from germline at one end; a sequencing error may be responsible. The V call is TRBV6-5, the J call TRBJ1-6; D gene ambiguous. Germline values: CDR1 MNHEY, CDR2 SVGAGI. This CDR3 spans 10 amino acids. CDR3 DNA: TGTGCCAGCAGTGACTCGGGCTCCTCTTGG. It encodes CASSDSGSSW.

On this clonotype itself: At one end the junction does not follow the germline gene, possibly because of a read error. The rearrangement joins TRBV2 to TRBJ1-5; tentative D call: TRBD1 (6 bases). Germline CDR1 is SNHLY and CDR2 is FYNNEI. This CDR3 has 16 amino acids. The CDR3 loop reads CASSKADTGLDQPQHF. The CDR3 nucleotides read TGTGCCAGCAGTAAAGCTGATACAGGGTTGGATCAGCCCCAGCATTTT.

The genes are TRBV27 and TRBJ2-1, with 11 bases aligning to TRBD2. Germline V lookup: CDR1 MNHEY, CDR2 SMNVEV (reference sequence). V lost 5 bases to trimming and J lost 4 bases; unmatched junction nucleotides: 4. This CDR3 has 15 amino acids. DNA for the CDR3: TGTGCCAGCAGTCCCGGGACTAGCGGATACAATGAGCAGTTCTTC. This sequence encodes CASSPGTSGYNEQFF.

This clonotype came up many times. CDR3 in amino acids: CASSLTGDGYTF. For the CDR3, the DNA is TGTGCCAGCAGCTTAACGGGGGATGGCTACACCTTC. The gene calls are TRBV7-9 and TRBJ1-2, with TRBD1 as a possible D gene (5 bases). Between the trimmed V and J ends, which lost 2 bases and 6 bases, there was a span of 7 bases. This CDR3 is 12 amino acids long. Germline CDR1 is SEHNR and CDR2 is FQNEAQ (reference sequence).

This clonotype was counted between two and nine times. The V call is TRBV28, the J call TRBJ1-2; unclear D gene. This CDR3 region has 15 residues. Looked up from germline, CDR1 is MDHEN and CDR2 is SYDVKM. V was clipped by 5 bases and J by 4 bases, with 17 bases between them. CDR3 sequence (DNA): TGTGCCAGCAGTCCACAATTATGGGGATCCTATGGCTACACCTTC. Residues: CASSPQLWGSYGYTF.